This entry is about one TCR beta chain. The data stem from a study of control samples from healthy donors and cancer patients. The germline gives CDR1 SGHTA, CDR2 FQGNSA. The CDR3 length is 13 residues. V lost 3 bases and J 8 bases, leaving 11 bases between the germline ends. Produced via immunoSEQ multiplex PCR; TCRdb's table is partial and in-frame only. The sample holds roughly 130,000 clones; 80% to 95% are singletons and the top ten take about 2.5%. J is TRBJ2-1 and V is TRBV7-2; D gene ambiguous. The sequence was collected from a man between 18 and 29 years old in good health. Sequenced: blood. The CDR3 here is CASSFGPSYEQFF. As DNA, the CDR3 is TGTGCCAGCAGCTTCGGCCCCAGCTATGAGCAGTTCTTC.